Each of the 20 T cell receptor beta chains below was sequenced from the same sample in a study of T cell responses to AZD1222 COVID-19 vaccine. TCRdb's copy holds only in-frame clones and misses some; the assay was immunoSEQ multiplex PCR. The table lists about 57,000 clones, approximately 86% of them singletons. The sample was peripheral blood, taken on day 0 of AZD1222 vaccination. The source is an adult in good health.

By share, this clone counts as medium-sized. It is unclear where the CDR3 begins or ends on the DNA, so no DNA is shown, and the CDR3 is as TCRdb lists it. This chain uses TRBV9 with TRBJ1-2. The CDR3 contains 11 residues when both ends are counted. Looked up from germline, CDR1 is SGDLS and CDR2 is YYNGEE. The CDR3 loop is CASSVAGGITF.

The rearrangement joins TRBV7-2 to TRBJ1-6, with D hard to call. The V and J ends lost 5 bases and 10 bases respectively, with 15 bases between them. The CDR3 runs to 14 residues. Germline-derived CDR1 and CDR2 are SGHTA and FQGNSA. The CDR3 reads CASSPGWLLSPLHF. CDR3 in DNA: TGTGCCAGCAGCCCGGGGTGGCTTCTATCACCCCTCCACTTT. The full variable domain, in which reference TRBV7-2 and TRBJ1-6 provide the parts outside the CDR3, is GAGVSQSPSNKVTEKGKDVELRCDPISGHTALYWYRQSLGQGLEFLIYFQGNSAPDKSGLPSDRFSAERTGGSVSTLTIQRTQQEDSAVYLCASSPGWLLSPLHFGNGTRLTVT.

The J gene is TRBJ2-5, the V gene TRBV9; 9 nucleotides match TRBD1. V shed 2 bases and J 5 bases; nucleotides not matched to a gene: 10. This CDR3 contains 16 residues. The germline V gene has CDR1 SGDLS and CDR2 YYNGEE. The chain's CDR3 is CASSVTGTGLGETQYF. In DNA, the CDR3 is TGTGCCAGCAGCGTTACCGGGACAGGGCTGGGGGAGACCCAGTACTTC.

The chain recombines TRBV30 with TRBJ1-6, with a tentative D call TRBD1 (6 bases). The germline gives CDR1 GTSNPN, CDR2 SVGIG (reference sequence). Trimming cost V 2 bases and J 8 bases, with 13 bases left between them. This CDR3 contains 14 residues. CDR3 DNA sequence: TGTGCCTGGAGTTTACAGGGTGCTTATTCACCCCTCCACTTT. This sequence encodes CAWSLQGAYSPLHF.

CDR3 in amino acids: CASSFPGGSGRPQETQYF. DNA for the CDR3: TGTGCCAGCAGTTTCCCTGGGGGTAGCGGGCGGCCCCAAGAGACCCAGTACTTC. The V gene is TRBV28, the J gene TRBJ2-5; 7 nucleotides match TRBD2. With 3 bases clipped from V and 1 base from J, the junction kept 14 bases outside the gene matches. The CDR3 runs to 18 residues. CDR1 MDHEN and CDR2 SYDVKM come from the germline V gene.

CDR3 coding DNA: TGTGCCAGCAGCGTAGGGGGAGCCATGAACACTGAAGCTTTCTTT. Its protein product is CASSVGGAMNTEAFF. The chain has TRBV9 and TRBJ1-1; no clear D gene. This CDR3 contains 15 residues. V was shortened by 0 bases and J by 0 bases, with 9 bases between the two germline ends. The V gene's germline CDR1 is SGDLS and CDR2 YYNGEE.

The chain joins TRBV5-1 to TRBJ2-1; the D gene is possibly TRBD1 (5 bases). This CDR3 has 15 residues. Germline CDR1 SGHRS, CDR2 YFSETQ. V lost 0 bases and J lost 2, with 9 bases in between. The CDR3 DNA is TGCGCCAGCAGCTTGGGACAAGGGGCCTACAATGAGCAGTTCTTC. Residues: CASSLGQGAYNEQFF.

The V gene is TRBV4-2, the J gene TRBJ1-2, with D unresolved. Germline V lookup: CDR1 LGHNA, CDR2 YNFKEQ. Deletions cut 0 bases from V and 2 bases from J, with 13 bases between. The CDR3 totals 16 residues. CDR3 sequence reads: CASSQDLMVRNYGYTF. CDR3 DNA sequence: TGTGCCAGCAGCCAAGATCTGATGGTACGGAACTATGGCTACACCTTC.

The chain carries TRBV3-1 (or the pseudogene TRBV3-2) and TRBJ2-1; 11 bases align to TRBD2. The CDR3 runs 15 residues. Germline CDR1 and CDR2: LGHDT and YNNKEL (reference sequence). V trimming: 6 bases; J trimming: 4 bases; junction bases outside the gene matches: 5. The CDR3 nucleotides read TGTGCCAGCAGTTTCGGGACTAGCGGTTACAATGAGCAGTTCTTC. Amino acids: CASSFGTSGYNEQFF.

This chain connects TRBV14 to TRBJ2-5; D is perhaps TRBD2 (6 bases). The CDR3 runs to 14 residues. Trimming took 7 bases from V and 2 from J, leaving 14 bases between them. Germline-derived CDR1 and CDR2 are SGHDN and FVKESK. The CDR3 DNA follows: TGTGCCAGCAAATTCGGAGGGGCTCAAGAGACCCAGTACTTC. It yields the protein CASKFGGAQETQYF. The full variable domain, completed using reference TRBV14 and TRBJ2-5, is EAGVTQFPSHSVIEKGQTVTLRCDPISGHDNLYWYRRVMGKEIKFLLHFVKESKQDESGMPNNRFLAERTGGTYSTLKVQPAELEDSGVYFCASKFGGAQETQYFGPGTRLLVL.

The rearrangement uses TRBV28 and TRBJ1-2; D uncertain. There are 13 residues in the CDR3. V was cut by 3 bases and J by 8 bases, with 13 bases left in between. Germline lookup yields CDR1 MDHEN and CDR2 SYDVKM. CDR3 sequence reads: CASSLMGSVGYTF. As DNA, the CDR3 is TGTGCCAGCAGTTTGATGGGTTCGGTGGGCTACACCTTC.

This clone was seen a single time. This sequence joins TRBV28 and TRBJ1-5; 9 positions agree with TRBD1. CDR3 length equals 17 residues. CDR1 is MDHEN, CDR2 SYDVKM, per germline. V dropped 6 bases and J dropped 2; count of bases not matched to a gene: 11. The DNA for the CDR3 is TGTGCCAGCAGGGGGACGGGACAGGGTCGGGGCAATCAGCCCCAGCATTTT. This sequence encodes CASRGTGQGRGNQPQHF.

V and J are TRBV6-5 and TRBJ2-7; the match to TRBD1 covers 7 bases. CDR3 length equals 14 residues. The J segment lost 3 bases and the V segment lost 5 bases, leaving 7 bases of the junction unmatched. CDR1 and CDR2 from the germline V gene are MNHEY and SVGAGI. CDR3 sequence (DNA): TGTGCCAGCAGTCACGGACAGGAGATCTACGAGCAGTACTTC. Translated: CASSHGQEIYEQYF.

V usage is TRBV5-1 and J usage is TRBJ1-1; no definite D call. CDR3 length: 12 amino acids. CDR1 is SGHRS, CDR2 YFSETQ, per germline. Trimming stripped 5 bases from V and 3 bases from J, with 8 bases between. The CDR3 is CASRRAHTEAFF. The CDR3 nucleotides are TGCGCCAGCAGGCGGGCTCACACTGAAGCTTTCTTT.

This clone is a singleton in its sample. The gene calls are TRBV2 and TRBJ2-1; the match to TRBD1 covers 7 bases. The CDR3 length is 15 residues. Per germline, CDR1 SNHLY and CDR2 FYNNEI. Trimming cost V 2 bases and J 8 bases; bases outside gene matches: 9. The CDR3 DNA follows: TGTGCCAGCAGTGAACTTGAGACAGGGTACGATGAGCAGTTCTTC. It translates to CASSELETGYDEQFF. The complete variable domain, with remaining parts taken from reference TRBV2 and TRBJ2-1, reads EPEVTQTPSHQVTQMGQEVILRCVPISNHLYFYWYRQILGQKVEFLVSFYNNEISEKSEIFDDQFSVERPDGSNFTLKIRSTKLEDSAMYFCASSELETGYDEQFFGPGTRLTVL.

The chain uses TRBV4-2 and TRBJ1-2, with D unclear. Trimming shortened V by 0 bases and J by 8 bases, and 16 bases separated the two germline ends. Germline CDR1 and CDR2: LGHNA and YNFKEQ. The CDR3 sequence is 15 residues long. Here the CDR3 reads CASSQDGNRLRGYTF. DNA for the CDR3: TGTGCCAGCAGCCAAGATGGAAACCGCCTCCGGGGCTACACCTTC.

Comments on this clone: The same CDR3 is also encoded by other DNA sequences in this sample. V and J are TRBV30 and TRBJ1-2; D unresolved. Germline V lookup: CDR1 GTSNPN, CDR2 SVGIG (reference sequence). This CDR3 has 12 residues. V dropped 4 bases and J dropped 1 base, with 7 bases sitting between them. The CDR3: CAWTDSNYGYTF. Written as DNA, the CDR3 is TGTGCCTGGACGGATAGTAACTATGGCTACACCTTC.

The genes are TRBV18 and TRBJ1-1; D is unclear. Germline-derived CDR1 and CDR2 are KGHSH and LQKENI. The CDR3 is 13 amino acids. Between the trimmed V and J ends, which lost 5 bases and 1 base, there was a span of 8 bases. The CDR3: CASSSTENTEAFF. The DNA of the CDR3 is TGTGCCAGCTCATCCACAGAGAACACTGAAGCTTTCTTT.

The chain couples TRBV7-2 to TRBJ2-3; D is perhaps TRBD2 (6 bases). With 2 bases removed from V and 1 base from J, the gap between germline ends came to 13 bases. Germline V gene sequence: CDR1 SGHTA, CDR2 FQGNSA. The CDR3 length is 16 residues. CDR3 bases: TGTGCCAGCAGCTTAAGTGTTAGCGGAGGCACAGATACGCAGTATTTT. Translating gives CASSLSVSGGTDTQYF.

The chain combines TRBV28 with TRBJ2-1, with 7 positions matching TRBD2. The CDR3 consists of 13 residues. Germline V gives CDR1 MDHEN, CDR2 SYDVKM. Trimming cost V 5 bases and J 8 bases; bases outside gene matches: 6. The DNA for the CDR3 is TGTGCCAGCAGTACGCTAGCGGTGGATGAGCAGTTCTTC. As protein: CASSTLAVDEQFF. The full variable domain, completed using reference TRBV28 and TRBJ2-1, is DVKVTQSSRYLVKRTGEKVFLECVQDMDHENMFWYRQDPGLGLRLIYFSYDVKMKEKGDIPEGYSVSREKKERFSLILESASTNQTSMYLCASSTLAVDEQFFGPGTRLTVL.